One and the same sample provided the 10 T cell receptor beta chains below, sequenced in a study of radiation and T cells in renal cell carcinoma. Repertoires were generated with immunoSEQ multiplex PCR, while TCRdb's copy carries only in-frame clones and drops some. The table lists around 160,000 clones, 88% of them singletons. The sample's time point: baseline pretreatment blood. Treatment reported: 15 Gy SBRT to primary tumor, nephrectomy 4 weeks later. Sequenced material: blood, taken from a patient whose treatment included radiotherapy and nephrectomy. The receptor set was obtained from a woman aged 70 to 79 with renal cell carcinoma.

The chain couples TRBV6-6 to TRBJ1-5; D is uncertain. Deletions cut 0 bases from V and 0 bases from J, with 6 bases between. The length of the CDR3 is 15 residues. The germline V gene encodes CDR1 MNHNY and CDR2 SVGAGI (reference sequence). DNA for the CDR3: TGTGCCAGCAGTTACTCGAGTACTAGCAATCAGCCCCAGCATTTT. Amino acid sequence: CASSYSSTSNQPQHF.

The chain combines TRBV9 with TRBJ2-2; the match to TRBD2 covers 7 bases. Germline trimming cut 0 bases from V and 7 bases from J; bases unmatched to any gene: 6. The CDR3 totals 15 residues. From germline, CDR1 is SGDLS and CDR2 YYNGEE. The CDR3 DNA reads as TGTGCCAGCAGCGTAGCACCGCGGGGGAACGGGGAGCTGTTTTTT. It is translated as CASSVAPRGNGELFF. The full variable domain, its missing parts supplied by reference TRBV9 and TRBJ2-2, is DSGVTQTPKHLITATGQRVTLRCSPRSGDLSVYWYQQSLDQGLQFLIQYYNGEERAKGNILERFSAQQFPDLHSELNLSSLELGDSALYFCASSVAPRGNGELFFGEGSRLTVL.

Written as DNA, the CDR3 is TGTGCCAGTAGCCAAGGGACAGGGGACTCCTACAATGAGCAGTTCTTC. Protein: CASSQGTGDSYNEQFF. V usage is TRBV19 and J usage is TRBJ2-1; 10 bases are shared with TRBD1. This CDR3 has 16 residues. Germline V gene data show CDR1 as LNHDA and CDR2 as SQIVND (reference sequence). The J segment lost 0 bases and the V segment lost 6 bases, leaving 5 bases of the junction unmatched.

This clone has a single count. The V gene is TRBV9, the J gene TRBJ1-2, with D perhaps TRBD1 (5 bases). The V gene's germline CDR1 is SGDLS and CDR2 YYNGEE. The CDR3 consists of 14 residues. Trimming pared 0 bases from V and 4 bases from J, leaving 10 bases between. CDR3 in DNA: TGTGCCAGCAGCGTAGGAGGCGGGGGCTATGGCTACACCTTC. This translates into CASSVGGGGYGYTF.

The chain links TRBV4-3 to TRBJ2-3, with D possibly TRBD2 on 6 matching bases. Trimming took off 6 bases at V and 0 bases at J, with 13 bases between the two ends. This CDR3 spans 15 amino acids. Looked up from germline, CDR1 is LGHNA and CDR2 is YSLEER. CDR3 region: CASRPQAGSTDTQYF. The CDR3 coding sequence is TGCGCCAGCAGACCTCAAGCGGGCAGCACAGATACGCAGTATTTT.

The rearrangement uses TRBV7-9 and TRBJ2-1, with 10 bases identical to TRBD1. The CDR3 is made up of 16 amino acids. With 4 bases clipped from V and 0 bases from J, the junction kept 3 bases outside the gene matches. Germline CDR1 SEHNR, CDR2 FQNEAQ (reference sequence). As DNA, the CDR3 is TGTGCCAGCAGCTCGGACAGGGGGAGCTCCTACAATGAGCAGTTCTTC. It codes for CASSSDRGSSYNEQFF.

To note about this clone: One end of the junction does not line up with germline, which may come from a read error. The chain combines TRBV7-8 with TRBJ2-2; D not certain. Looked up from germline, CDR1 is SGHVS and CDR2 is FQNEAQ. This CDR3 is built from 15 residues. In DNA, the CDR3 is TGTGCCAGCGGCTTCCCCTTGGCTAACACCGGGGAGCTGTTTTTT. Translating gives CASGFPLANTGELFF.

The V and J genes are TRBV5-4 and TRBJ1-1, with D possibly matching TRBD1 (6 bases). The length of the CDR3 is 16 residues. The germline CDR1 and CDR2 sequences are SGHNT and YYREEE (reference sequence). The V and J ends lost 0 bases and 3 bases respectively, with 15 bases between them. CDR3 amino acids: CASSLGWGGRDTEAFF. The CDR3 DNA follows: TGTGCCAGCAGCTTGGGTTGGGGGGGGCGAGACACTGAAGCTTTCTTT.

The V and J genes are TRBV30 and TRBJ1-5, with D perhaps TRBD1 (6 bases). The V end was cut by 2 bases, the J end by 3 bases, with 14 bases between. The CDR3 sequence is 15 residues long. CDR1 and CDR2 from the germline V gene are GTSNPN and SVGIG (reference sequence). CDR3 coding DNA: TGTGCCTGGAGTCCTCTGACAGGCCACAATCAGCCCCAGCATTTT. This sequence encodes CAWSPLTGHNQPQHF.

V usage is TRBV13 and J usage is TRBJ2-7, with TRBD2 matching 8 bases. CDR1 PRHDT and CDR2 FYEKMQ come from the germline V gene (reference sequence). This CDR3 spans 16 amino acids. The trim removed 5 bases at V and 0 bases at J, leaving 9 bases unmatched. CDR3 residues: CASSPLAGSHSYEQYF. CDR3 DNA: TGTGCCAGCAGCCCCCTAGCGGGCAGCCACTCCTACGAGCAGTACTTC.